This TCR beta chain was sequenced in a study of T cells after yellow fever vaccination. Concerning this clonotype: The junction does not match germline at one end; this may be a read error.

TCRdb analysed the 5' RACE reads with MiXCR anew, one entry per CDR3 protein. The sample holds about 340,000 distinct CDR3 sequences, approximately 12% seen once. Per germline, CDR1 SSHAT and CDR2 FNYEAQ (reference sequence). This CDR3 contains 16 residues. This chain uses TRBV7-7 with TRBJ2-3; no reliable D call. The source material was CD4+ T cells sorted from PBMCs, sampled 15 days after the yellow fever booster vaccination. The sequence derives from a man younger than 30 who received the YFV17D yellow fever vaccine. The CDR3 coding sequence is TGTGCTAGCAGCGCAAGCAATCGGCTCGGCACAGATACGCAGTATTTT. Protein sequence: CASSASNRLGTDTQYF.